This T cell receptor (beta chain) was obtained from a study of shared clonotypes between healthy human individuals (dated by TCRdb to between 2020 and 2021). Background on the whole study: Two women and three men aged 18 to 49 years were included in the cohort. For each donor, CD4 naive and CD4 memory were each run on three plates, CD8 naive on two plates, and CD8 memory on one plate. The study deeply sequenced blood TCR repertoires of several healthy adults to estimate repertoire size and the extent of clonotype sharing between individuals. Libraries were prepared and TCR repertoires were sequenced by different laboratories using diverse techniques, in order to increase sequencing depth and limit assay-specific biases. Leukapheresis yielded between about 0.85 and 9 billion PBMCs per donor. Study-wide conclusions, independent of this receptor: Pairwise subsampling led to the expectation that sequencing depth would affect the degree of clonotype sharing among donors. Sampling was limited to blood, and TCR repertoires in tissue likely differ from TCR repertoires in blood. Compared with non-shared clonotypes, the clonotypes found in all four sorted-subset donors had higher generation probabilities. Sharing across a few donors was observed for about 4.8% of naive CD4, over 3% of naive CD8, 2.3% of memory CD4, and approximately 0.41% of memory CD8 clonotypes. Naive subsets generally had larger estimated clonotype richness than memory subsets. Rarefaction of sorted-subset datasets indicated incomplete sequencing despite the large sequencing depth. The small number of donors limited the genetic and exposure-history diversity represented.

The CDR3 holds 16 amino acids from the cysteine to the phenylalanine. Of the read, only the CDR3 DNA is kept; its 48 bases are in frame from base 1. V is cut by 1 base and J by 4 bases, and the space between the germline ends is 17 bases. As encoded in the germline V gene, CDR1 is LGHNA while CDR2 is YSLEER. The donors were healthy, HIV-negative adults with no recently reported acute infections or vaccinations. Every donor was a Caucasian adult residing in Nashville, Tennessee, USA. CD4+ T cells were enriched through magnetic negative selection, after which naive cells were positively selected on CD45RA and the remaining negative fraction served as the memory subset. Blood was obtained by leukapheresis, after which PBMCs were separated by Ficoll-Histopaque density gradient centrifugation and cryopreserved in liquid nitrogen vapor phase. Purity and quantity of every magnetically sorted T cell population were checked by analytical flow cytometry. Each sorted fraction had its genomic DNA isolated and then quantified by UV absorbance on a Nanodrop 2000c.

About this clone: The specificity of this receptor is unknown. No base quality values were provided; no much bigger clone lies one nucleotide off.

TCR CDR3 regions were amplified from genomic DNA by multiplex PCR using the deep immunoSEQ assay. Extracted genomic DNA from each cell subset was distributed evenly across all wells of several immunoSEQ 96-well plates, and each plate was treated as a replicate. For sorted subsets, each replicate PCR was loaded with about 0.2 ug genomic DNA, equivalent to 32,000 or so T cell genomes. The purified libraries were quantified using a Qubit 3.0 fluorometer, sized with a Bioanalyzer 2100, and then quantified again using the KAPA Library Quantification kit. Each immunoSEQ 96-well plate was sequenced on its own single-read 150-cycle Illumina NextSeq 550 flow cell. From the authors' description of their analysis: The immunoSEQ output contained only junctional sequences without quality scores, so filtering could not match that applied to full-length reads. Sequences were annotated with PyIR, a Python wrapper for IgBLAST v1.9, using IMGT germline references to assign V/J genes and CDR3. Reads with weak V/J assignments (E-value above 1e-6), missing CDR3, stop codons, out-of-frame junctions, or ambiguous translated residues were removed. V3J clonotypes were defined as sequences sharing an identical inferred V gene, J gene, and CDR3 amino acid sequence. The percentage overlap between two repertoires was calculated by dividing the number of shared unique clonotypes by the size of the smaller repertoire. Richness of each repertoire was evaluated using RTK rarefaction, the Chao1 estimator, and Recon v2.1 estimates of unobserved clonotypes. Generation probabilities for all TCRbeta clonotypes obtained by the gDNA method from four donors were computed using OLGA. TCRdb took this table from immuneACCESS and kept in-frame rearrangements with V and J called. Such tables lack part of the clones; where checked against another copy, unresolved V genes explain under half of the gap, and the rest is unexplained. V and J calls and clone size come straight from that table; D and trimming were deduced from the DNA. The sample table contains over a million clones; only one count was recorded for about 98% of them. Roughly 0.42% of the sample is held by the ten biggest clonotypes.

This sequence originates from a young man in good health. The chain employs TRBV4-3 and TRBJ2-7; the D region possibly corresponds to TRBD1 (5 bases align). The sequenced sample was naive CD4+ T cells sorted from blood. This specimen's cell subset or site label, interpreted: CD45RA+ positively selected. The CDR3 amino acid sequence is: CASSQVFGQEWYEQYF. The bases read TGCGCCAGCAGCCAAGTATTTGGACAAGAATGGTACGAGCAGTACTTC.